The 22 T cell receptor beta chains reported below all come from one sample, sequenced in a study of a mutant IDH1 vaccine in newly diagnosed glioma. As for time point: week 23, last vaccination. Topical imiquimod accompanied each vaccine dose, which consisted of 300 ug of mutant IDH1 20-mer peptide. Clones were read by immunoSEQ multiplex PCR, and TCRdb kept only the in-frame ones, dropping some. The data show tens of thousands of clones, around 76% seen once. These receptors are not linked to any known antigen. The sequences come from PBMCs, collected from a glioma patient whose treatment included an IDH1 peptide vaccine. The receptors come from a man aged 50-59 years with glioma.

This clone was observed a handful of times. The genes are TRBV6-5 and TRBJ2-7, with D possibly TRBD2 on 6 matching bases. The V gene's germline CDR1 is MNHEY and CDR2 SVGAGI. The CDR3 has 14 residues. With 2 bases removed from V and 6 bases from J, the gap between germline ends came to 14 bases. The CDR3 DNA reads as TGTGCCAGCAGTTACGGGAGAAGGGGAGGCGAGCAGTACTTC. It encodes CASSYGRRGGEQYF.

The gene calls are TRBV29-1 and TRBJ2-3, with 11 bases identical to TRBD1. The CDR3 is 14 amino acids. V shed 5 bases and J 7 bases; nucleotides not matched to a gene: 8. The germline CDR1 and CDR2 sequences are SQVTM and ANQGSEA. The chain's CDR3 is CSVLRDRGGHTQYF. DNA of the CDR3: TGCAGCGTTCTCCGGGACAGGGGGGGCCATACGCAGTATTTT.

The chain links TRBV30 to TRBJ1-5; no clear D gene. V was cut by 8 bases and J by 4 bases, with 15 bases left in between. CDR1 and CDR2 (germline): GTSNPN, SVGIG (reference sequence). CDR3 length equals 13 residues. CDR3 sequence: CAVSRTGNQPQHF. CDR3 in DNA: TGTGCCGTCAGTCGGACGGGTAATCAGCCCCAGCATTTT.

The CDR3: CASSFPSAAAKNIQYF. CDR3 DNA: TGTGCCAGCAGCTTCCCCTCAGCGGCAGCCAAAAACATTCAGTACTTC. The gene calls are TRBV5-6 and TRBJ2-4; D may be TRBD2 (5 bases). CDR3 length: 16 residues. The germline gives CDR1 SGHDT, CDR2 YYEEEE. With 2 bases removed from V and 0 bases from J, the gap between germline ends came to 12 bases.

V is TRBV7-8 and J is TRBJ2-7; 12 nucleotides line up with TRBD2. Per germline, CDR1 SGHVS and CDR2 FQNEAQ. The CDR3 loop spans 16 amino acids. Trimming took 2 bases from V and 4 from J; bases not matched to a gene: 6. CDR3 in DNA: TGTGCCAGCAGCTTAAGACTAGCGGGAGTGGGGTACGAGCAGTACTTC. It yields the protein CASSLRLAGVGYEQYF.

CDR3 amino acids: CASSVGQGETDTQYF. The CDR3 DNA sequence: TGTGCCAGCAGCGTAGGCCAGGGAGAAACAGATACGCAGTATTTT. J is TRBJ2-3 and V is TRBV9; D tentatively reads TRBD1 or TRBD2 (5 bases each). With 0 bases removed from V and 3 bases from J, the gap between germline ends came to 11 bases. This CDR3 spans 15 amino acids. Germline CDR1 and CDR2: SGDLS and YYNGEE.

The chain is built from TRBV5-7 and TRBJ2-7; 9 nucleotides align to TRBD1. TRBV5-7 is flagged as an ORF with uncertain function. Losses at the gene ends were 7 bases for V and 4 bases for J; bases not matched to a gene: 6. The CDR3 extends over 13 amino acids. The CDR3 here is CASAGTGKYEQYF. The CDR3 nucleotides read TGTGCCAGCGCCGGGACAGGGAAATACGAGCAGTACTTC.

The chain's CDR3 is CASSQEGGAVNGYTF. DNA of the CDR3: TGCGCCAGCAGCCAAGAGGGAGGGGCAGTAAATGGCTACACCTTC. The chain is built from TRBV4-3 and TRBJ1-2, with a possible D match to TRBD1 (5 bases). The germline V gene encodes CDR1 LGHNA and CDR2 YSLEER. CDR3 length equals 15 residues. With 0 bases removed from V and 6 bases from J, the gap between germline ends came to 14 bases.

This chain links TRBV2 with TRBJ2-6; no reliable D call. This CDR3 has 15 residues. V was pared by 7 bases and J by 0 bases, with 10 bases between. Per the germline V gene, CDR1 is SNHLY and CDR2 is FYNNEI. Here the CDR3 DNA reads TGTGCCAGCAAGGAAGGATTCTCTGGGGCCAACGTCCTGACTTTC. Its translation: CASKEGFSGANVLTF.

Only one count was recorded for this clone. This chain joins TRBV6-1 and TRBJ2-7; D gene ambiguous. CDR3 length equals 13 residues. Trimming removed 7 bases at V and 3 bases at J, with 13 bases between. The germline V gene encodes CDR1 MNHNS and CDR2 SASEGT. The DNA of the CDR3 is TGTGCCAGCAACAATCCGCAACACTACGAGCAGTACTTC. This translates into CASNNPQHYEQYF.

The CDR3 sequence: CASSTRRLEHIQYF. The DNA for the CDR3 is TGTGCCAGTAGTACCCGGAGGCTCGAACACATTCAGTACTTC. The chain joins TRBV19 to TRBJ2-4; TRBD2 is a possible D gene (5 bases). Looked up from germline, CDR1 is LNHDA and CDR2 is SQIVND (reference sequence). The CDR3 consists of 14 residues. Trimming removed 4 bases at V and 8 bases at J, with 15 bases between.

This clone is a singleton in its sample. The genes are TRBV4-1 and TRBJ1-2, with D maybe TRBD1 (6 bases). This CDR3 is 16 amino acids long. The V gene's germline CDR1 is MGHRA and CDR2 YSYEKL. Trimming shortened V by 3 bases and J by 1 base, and 15 bases separated the two germline ends. The CDR3 sequence: CASSQAGTNNNYGYTF. In nucleotides, the CDR3 is TGCGCCAGCAGCCAGGCCGGGACAAATAATAACTATGGCTACACCTTC.

This clone has more than one count but fewer than ten. The chain carries TRBV7-9 and TRBJ2-1; D is uncertain. The CDR3 covers 11 residues. Germline CDR1 SEHNR, CDR2 FQNEAQ (reference sequence). Deletions cut 1 base from V and 9 bases from J, with 4 bases between. The CDR3 DNA follows: TGTGCCAGCAGCTTAGAAGTTGAGCAGTTCTTC. Protein sequence: CASSLEVEQFF.

Here the CDR3 reads CASIKTREANTEAFF. The CDR3 region has the DNA TGTGCCAGCATCAAAACAAGGGAGGCGAACACTGAAGCTTTCTTT. V usage is TRBV2 and J usage is TRBJ1-1; no clear D. V was cut by 7 bases and J by 1 base, with 16 bases left in between. This CDR3 has 15 residues. Germline V CDR1 and CDR2: SNHLY, FYNNEI.

V gene TRBV5-6 combines with J gene TRBJ2-5; 14 nucleotides agree with TRBD2. The CDR3 runs 17 residues. Germline trimming cut 4 bases from V and 5 bases from J; bases unmatched to any gene: 10. Germline V gene sequence: CDR1 SGHDT, CDR2 YYEEEE. CDR3: CASSPGTSGGRGETQYF. CDR3 nucleotide sequence: TGTGCCAGCAGCCCTGGGACTAGCGGGGGCAGGGGGGAGACCCAGTACTTC.

This rearrangement joins TRBV11-2 to TRBJ2-1; D is ambiguous. The germline CDR1 and CDR2 sequences are SGHAT and FQNNGV. CDR3 length: 12 amino acids. V shed 3 bases and J shed 8 bases, with 8 bases lying between them. The chain's CDR3 is CASSFGGDEQFF. CDR3 nucleotides: TGTGCCAGCAGCTTCGGTGGGGATGAGCAGTTCTTC.

The V call is TRBV15, the J call TRBJ2-3; D remains ambiguous. Germline V gene lookup returns CDR1 LNHNV and CDR2 YYDKDF (reference sequence). The CDR3 covers 12 residues. V was cut by 0 bases and J by 2 bases, with 0 bases left in between. The CDR3: CATSRDTDTQYF. The DNA of the CDR3 is TGTGCCACCAGCAGAGACACAGATACGCAGTATTTT.

This rearrangement joins TRBV2 to TRBJ2-5; 7 nucleotides align to TRBD1. The ends lost 7 bases at V and 3 bases at J; junction bases unmatched: 5. The CDR3 sequence is 13 residues long. CDR1 SNHLY and CDR2 FYNNEI come from the germline V gene. CDR3 region: CASTWGQKETQYF. The CDR3 DNA follows: TGTGCCAGCACCTGGGGACAGAAAGAGACCCAGTACTTC.

The chain employs TRBV6-1 and TRBJ1-4; possible D gene TRBD1, 5 bases. The V and J ends lost 4 bases and 7 bases respectively, with 10 bases between them. This CDR3 contains 13 residues. Germline lookup yields CDR1 MNHNS and CDR2 SASEGT. CDR3 coding DNA: TGTGCCAGCAGTGGCCAGGGCGGTGAAAAACTGTTTTTT. The encoded protein is CASSGQGGEKLFF.

In its sample, this clone was seen a few times. The J gene is TRBJ1-6, the V gene TRBV9; possibly TRBD1 for D (5 bases). Deletions cut 7 bases from V and 7 bases from J, with 15 bases between. This CDR3 is built from 14 residues. CDR1 and CDR2 from the germline V gene are SGDLS and YYNGEE. Here the CDR3 DNA reads TGTGCCAGCCGTAGGGACGGATCAAATTCACCCCTCCACTTT. Amino acid sequence: CASRRDGSNSPLHF.

This clone was observed once. The V gene is TRBV2, the J gene TRBJ1-1; D is possibly TRBD1 (6 bases). This CDR3 is built from 12 residues. Germline V CDR1 and CDR2: SNHLY, FYNNEI. Between the trimmed V and J ends, which lost 8 bases and 3 bases, there was a span of 10 bases. This chain's CDR3 is CASGTRDTEAFF. The CDR3 DNA reads as TGTGCCAGCGGGACACGCGACACTGAAGCTTTCTTT.

The rearrangement links TRBV18 to TRBJ2-3; D remains unclear. Germline-derived CDR1 and CDR2 are KGHSH and LQKENI. Trimming stripped 2 bases from V and 3 bases from J, with 12 bases between. The CDR3 sequence is 15 residues long. CDR3 loop: CASSPGLHETDTQYF. The CDR3 region has the DNA TGTGCCAGCTCACCAGGCCTACACGAAACAGATACGCAGTATTTT.